This T cell receptor beta chain was observed in a study of tumor-infiltrating lymphocytes in primary liver carcinoma listed by TCRdb under 2017. With respect to the entire study: Of the five patients (three men and two women, aged 30 to 69 years), four had hepatocellular carcinoma and one had combined HCC and intrahepatic cholangiocarcinoma. The five patients had tumors of stage T1-T3 N0M0, with maximum diameters ranging from roughly 4.2 to 10 cm. Roughly 3.5 to 8 million productive TCRbeta reads were obtained per sample, and no significant difference in read depth was found between tissue types. Across five regions of each liver tumor, along with adjacent normal tissue and blood, the study brought together TCRbeta repertoire sequencing, expression microarrays and whole-exome sequencing. A total of 35 specimens from 5 patients went through TCRbeta repertoire sequencing, namely 25 tumor regions, 5 adjacent noncancerous liver tissues and 5 peripheral blood samples. To link TCRbeta repertoire diversity with the local molecular phenotype, the roughly 23 tumor region samples were profiled using Agilent mRNA microarrays. Repertoires from technical replicates were highly reproducible, with mean shared-clone rates about 0.91 and correlation coefficients above 0.95. Broader findings and caveats from the paper: Only about 7.5-25% of top clones were present in all five regions of a tumor, suggesting spatial heterogeneity of tumor-infiltrating T cells. Only five patients were included in the study, and the authors note that the findings should be validated in a larger study. The top 250 clones made up a significantly larger repertoire fraction in tumors than in blood (p = 0.039). Comparison of CD4+ and CD8+ T cell repertoires was precluded by the use of bulk unsorted samples. Repertoire overlap was found to be higher between tumor regions (mean approximately 36%) than between tumor-adjacent (around 17%) or tumor-blood (approximately 15%) pairs, consistent with antigen-driven expansion. Because sequencing covered only the TCR beta chain and unpaired alpha chains were not captured, true repertoire diversity is likely underestimated.

Starting from about 500 ng total RNA, TCRbeta-specific cDNA was produced by reverse transcription with a constant-region primer and ProtoScript II reverse transcriptase. Construction of the TCRbeta libraries relied on three nested rounds of multiplex PCR, following a slightly modified ARM-PCR procedure. Each of the first two PCR rounds ran for approximately 9 cycles using multiplex TRBV1-TRBV30 forward primers together with a Cbeta reverse primer. Sample barcodes and Illumina adapters were added in a final 25-cycle PCR using Deep VentR polymerase. Amplicons of 200-500 bp were gel-purified with a QIAquick gel extraction kit before sequencing. An Illumina HiSeq 2500 was used to sequence the TCRbeta amplicons with 250-bp paired-end reads. Per the authors' processing: Reads were quality-trimmed with Trimmomatic v0.33, and paired reads were merged with FLASH v1.2.11 to recover full CDR3 sequences. MiGEC v1.2.1b assigned V, D and J germline segments to the rearranged TCRbeta sequences. VDJtools v1.0.0 computed clonotype statistics and Shannon-Wiener diversity indices. To reduce sampling bias, subsequent analyses other than the diversity analysis used only the 250 most abundant clonotypes in each sample. The raw public reads went through TCRdb reprocessing: fastp at Q25, MiXCR clone calling, in-frame beta chains kept. When rows share a CDR3 protein, they turn into one entry using the most common DNA and genes. Here the V and J calls rest on TCRdb's processing, not on the authors' analysis. This sample gives 150,000 to 200,000 distinct CDR3 sequences in total; around four fifths of them show up just once. About a sixth of the sample comes from the top ten.

In regard to this clonotype: The clone's antigen remains unknown. An end of the junction does not agree with germline; a read error may underlie this.

Without any cell sorting, total RNA and DNA were co-extracted from about 20-30 mg of bulk tissue using the AllPrep DNA/RNA mini kit. Between late 2015 and March 2016, roughly five patients in China with histopathologically diagnosed primary liver carcinoma had surgical resection. At the time of sampling, the patients had chronic HBV infection and had not received any treatment. Five spatially separated regions were sampled per tumor: superior, inferior, left-lateral and right-lateral poles, plus the tumor centre. More than 85% viable tumor cells were found by histology in every tumor sample. Pieces of fresh tumor and adjacent tissue were cut in half, with one half kept in RNAlater at -80 degrees C and the other half sent for histology. The cysteine opens and the phenylalanine closes a CDR3 of 12 amino acids. Of all the DNA, just the CDR3 is kept, 36 bases in frame from base 1. The CDR1 and CDR2 encoded by the germline V gene are SQVTM and ANQGSEA.

The sequencing sample was made of tumor tissue from primary liver carcinoma. The sequence links TRBV29-1 to TRBJ2-4, with no D gene named confidently. The clonotype comes from a man aged 35 to 55 with primary liver carcinoma and hepatitis B virus infection. The CDR3: CSVEDLKNIHYF. The nucleotide sequence reads as follows: TGCAGCGTTGAGGACCTGAAGAACATTCATTACTTC.